These 13 T cell receptor beta chains came from one sample sequenced in a study of PD-1 blockade in mismatch repair-deficient tumors. Assay used: immunoSEQ multiplex PCR; TCRdb lists only in-frame clones, some missing. The sample carries roughly 130,000 clones, approximately 91% recorded once. The material sequenced was peripheral blood, taken approximately 73 weeks after starting pembrolizumab. These receptors were collected from an adult with mismatch repair-deficient cancer.

This clone was counted between two and nine times. This chain links TRBV9 with TRBJ2-4; 7 positions agree with TRBD1. The CDR3 runs 18 residues. Trimming at V came to 2 bases and at J to 4 bases, leaving 15 bases not matched to a gene. Looked up from germline, CDR1 is SGDLS and CDR2 is YYNGEE. The CDR3 loop reads CASSVDPIGTALKNIQYF. CDR3 nucleotides: TGTGCCAGCAGCGTCGACCCCATCGGGACAGCCTTGAAAAACATTCAGTACTTC.

The chain joins TRBV2 to TRBJ1-1, with 9 nucleotides matching TRBD1. Germline-derived CDR1 and CDR2 are SNHLY and FYNNEI. The CDR3 is 14 residues long. V shed 8 bases, J shed 4 bases, and the junction held 8 bases outside the gene matches. CDR3 DNA sequence: TGTGCCAGCGGGGGACAGGGTTCGGGCACTGAAGCTTTCTTT. This translates into CASGGQGSGTEAFF.

J is TRBJ2-3 and V is TRBV11-2, with D unclear. Trimming removed 2 bases from V and 4 bases from J, with 4 bases in between. Germline CDR1 is SGHAT and CDR2 is FQNNGV. This CDR3 region has 12 residues. The CDR3 bases are TGTGCCAGCAGCTTAAACGCAGATACGCAGTATTTT. The encoded protein is CASSLNADTQYF.

In regard to this clone: The junction differs from germline at one of its ends, possibly a read error. This chain links TRBV19 with TRBJ2-6; 9 bases line up with TRBD1. Germline V gives CDR1 LNHDA, CDR2 SQIVND (reference sequence). This CDR3 spans 17 amino acids. CDR3 region: CASSIPPSRTGATVLTF. The CDR3 bases are TGTGCCAGTAGTATTCCCCCCTCTCGGACAGGGGCCACCGTCCTGACTTTC.

The chain has TRBV30 and TRBJ1-5; 9 bases line up with TRBD1. V shed 5 bases and J 5 bases; nucleotides not matched to a gene: 4. From germline, CDR1 is GTSNPN and CDR2 SVGIG (reference sequence). This CDR3 has 13 amino acids. The CDR3 coding sequence is TGTGCCTGGGGGACAGGGCCGCATCAGCCCCAGCATTTT. Its protein product is CAWGTGPHQPQHF. Full variable domain (remainder filled in from reference TRBV30 and TRBJ1-5): SQTIHQWPATLVQPVGSPLSLECTVEGTSNPNLYWYRQAAGRGLQLLFYSVGIGQISSEVPQNLSASRPQDRQFILSSKKLLLSDSGFYLCAWGTGPHQPQHFGDGTRLSIL.

The gene calls are TRBV19 and TRBJ1-1; 7 nucleotides line up with TRBD1. Germline V gene lookup returns CDR1 LNHDA and CDR2 SQIVND (reference sequence). Trimming removed 5 bases from V and 0 bases from J; junction bases left unmatched: 12. The CDR3 has 17 amino acids. The CDR3 DNA reads as TGTGCCAGTAGTGGGCGGACAGGCCAACCTTTGAACACTGAAGCTTTCTTT. It yields the protein CASSGRTGQPLNTEAFF. The full variable domain, with the rest looked up from reference TRBV19 and TRBJ1-1, is DGGITQSPKYLFRKEGQNVTLSCEQNLNHDAMYWYRQDPGQGLRLIYYSQIVNDFQKGDIAEGYSVSREKKESFPLTVTSAQKNPTAFYLCASSGRTGQPLNTEAFFGQGTRLTVV.

The rearrangement joins TRBV19 to TRBJ2-7, with unresolved D. CDR1 is LNHDA, CDR2 SQIVND, per germline (reference sequence). There are 12 residues in the CDR3. Trimming removed 5 bases at V and 4 bases at J, with 9 bases between. Here the CDR3 DNA reads TGTGCCAGTAGTGGTCCAGCTTACGAGCAGTACTTC. Translated: CASSGPAYEQYF.

This chain joins TRBV7-2 and TRBJ1-1; 11 nucleotides align to TRBD1. CDR1 is SGHTA and CDR2 is FQGNSA in the germline V gene. This CDR3 contains 15 residues. V was pared by 1 base and J by 6 bases, with 4 bases of the junction left unmatched. CDR3 in DNA: TGTGCCAGCAGCTTAGAGGGACAGGGGGGAGCTGAAGCTTTCTTT. Protein product: CASSLEGQGGAEAFF.

The rearrangement links TRBV25-1 to TRBJ2-2, with D possibly TRBD2 on 6 matching bases. V lost 1 base and J 1 base, leaving 16 bases between the germline ends. Germline assignment: CDR1 MGHDK and CDR2 SYGVNS. The CDR3 has 18 residues. CDR3 in DNA: TGTGCCAGCAGTGAATTCCGGACGGACTACATGAACACCGGGGAGCTGTTTTTT. It encodes CASSEFRTDYMNTGELFF.

The genes are TRBV5-6 and TRBJ2-1, with no clear D. V lost 3 bases and J lost 10, with 11 bases in between. The CDR3 extends over 12 amino acids. Looked up from germline, CDR1 is SGHDT and CDR2 is YYEEEE. The DNA for the CDR3 is TGTGCCAGCAGCTCCCTCATCCGGGAGCAGTTCTTC. Its translation is CASSSLIREQFF.

V usage is TRBV27 and J usage is TRBJ2-7, with D unresolved. V lost 0 bases, J lost 1 base, and 10 bases lay in between. The CDR3 covers 15 residues. Germline CDR1 and CDR2: MNHEY and SMNVEV (reference sequence). In DNA, the CDR3 is TGTGCCAGCAGTTTATCGATAAGGCATTCCTACGAGCAGTACTTC. Amino acid sequence: CASSLSIRHSYEQYF.

The chain is built from TRBV6-6 and TRBJ2-7, with D perhaps TRBD1 (6 bases). CDR1 is MNHNY and CDR2 is SVGAGI in the germline V gene (reference sequence). CDR3 length equals 14 residues. V shed 2 bases and J shed 7 bases, with 15 bases lying between them. The CDR3 sequence: CASSYRGNPGEQYF. The CDR3 nucleotides are TGTGCCAGCAGTTACAGGGGGAACCCGGGGGAGCAGTACTTC.

The chain couples TRBV27 to TRBJ2-7; no definite D call. Germline CDR1 reads MNHEY; CDR2 reads SMNVEV (reference sequence). This CDR3 has 13 amino acids. Trimming removed 9 bases at V and 4 bases at J, with 16 bases between. CDR3 sequence (DNA): TGTGCCAGTTCCCCCGGACCGCTGTACGAGCAGTACTTC. Translation: CASSPGPLYEQYF.